The 32 T cell receptor beta chains given below trace back to one sample, sequenced in a study of STAT5B mutations in CD4+ large granular lymphocyte leukemia. Data came from immunoSEQ multiplex PCR; TCRdb stores just in-frame clones and leaves some out. The sample includes fewer than 40,000 clones, roughly four fifths of them seen just once. Sequencing was done on a sample of CD4+ T cells from blood buffy coats. These receptors were taken from a human donor in good health.

The chain employs TRBV7-6 and TRBJ2-7; 8 positions match TRBD1. Germline V lookup: CDR1 SGHVS, CDR2 FNYEAQ. The V segment lost 5 bases and the J segment 3 bases; nucleotides outside the gene matches: 9. This CDR3 region has 15 residues. CDR3 loop: CASSAKDRGRYEQYF. In nucleotides, the CDR3 is TGTGCCAGCAGCGCAAAAGACAGGGGACGCTACGAGCAGTACTTC.

V usage is TRBV7-9 and J usage is TRBJ2-5, with TRBD1 identical over 8 bases. V gave up 4 bases and J gave up 5 bases; unmatched junction bases: 3. CDR3 length equals 13 residues. The V gene's germline CDR1 is SEHNR and CDR2 FQNEAQ (reference sequence). The CDR3 loop is CASSSTGAETQYF. CDR3 DNA: TGTGCCAGCAGCTCGACAGGGGCCGAGACCCAGTACTTC.

V gene TRBV6-6 combines with J gene TRBJ1-5; D call uncertain. The CDR3 consists of 14 residues. Germline loops: CDR1 MNHNY, CDR2 SVGAGI (reference sequence). Trimming took 0 bases from V and 2 from J, leaving 5 bases between them. CDR3 protein: CASSYSGGNQPQHF. DNA of the CDR3: TGTGCCAGCAGTTACTCGGGAGGCAATCAGCCCCAGCATTTT.

Concerning this clone: At one end the junction does not follow the germline gene, possibly because of a read error. The gene calls are TRBV7-2 and TRBJ2-7; D is perhaps TRBD1 or TRBD2 (5 bases each). There are 12 residues in the CDR3. CDR1 is SGHTA, CDR2 FQGNSA, per germline. Here the CDR3 DNA reads TGTGCCAGCAGCCGCAGCTCCGGGACGGAGAGCTTC. Translating it yields CASSRSSGTESF.

The chain carries TRBV5-6 and TRBJ1-4; D possibly corresponds to TRBD1 (5 bases). V dropped 2 bases and J dropped 7 bases, with 15 bases sitting between them. Germline CDR1 SGHDT, CDR2 YYEEEE. The CDR3 totals 15 residues. The CDR3: CASSFSDRTSEKLFF. CDR3 bases: TGTGCCAGCAGCTTTTCAGACAGAACCAGTGAAAAACTGTTTTTT.

The genes are TRBV30 and TRBJ1-5; D is perhaps TRBD1 (5 bases). V was cut by 3 bases and J by 3 bases, with 12 bases left in between. Germline V gene lookup returns CDR1 GTSNPN and CDR2 SVGIG (reference sequence). CDR3 length equals 14 residues. The DNA of the CDR3 is TGTGCCTGGAGCCAGGGACGGGTCAATCAGCCCCAGCATTTT. It codes for CAWSQGRVNQPQHF.

The V gene is TRBV9, the J gene TRBJ1-1; D not certain. The germline V gene encodes CDR1 SGDLS and CDR2 YYNGEE. The CDR3 totals 14 residues. Trimming left V 4 bases short and J 1 base short, with 11 bases between. The CDR3 region has the DNA TGTGCCAGCAGCTTCTCCCTAGGGAACACTGAAGCTTTCTTT. Translation: CASSFSLGNTEAFF.

The V call is TRBV30, the J call TRBJ2-1; TRBD2 matches at 7 bases. Germline V gives CDR1 GTSNPN, CDR2 SVGIG (reference sequence). This CDR3 is built from 14 residues. Trimming removed 2 bases from V and 3 bases from J; junction bases left unmatched: 4. The CDR3 loop is CAWSRLADYNEQFF. In DNA form, the CDR3 reads TGTGCCTGGAGTAGACTAGCTGACTACAATGAGCAGTTCTTC.

This chain joins TRBV5-4 and TRBJ1-1; 7 bases match TRBD1. CDR1 SGHNT and CDR2 YYREEE come from the germline V gene (reference sequence). The CDR3 covers 13 residues. V gave up 6 bases and J gave up 1 base; unmatched junction bases: 3. In nucleotides, the CDR3 is TGTGCCAGCACCAGACAGGGGAACACTGAAGCTTTCTTT. Translated, it gives CASTRQGNTEAFF. The entire variable domain, with the rest obtained from reference TRBV5-4 and TRBJ1-1, is as follows: ETGVTQSPTHLIKTRGQQVTLRCSSQSGHNTVSWYQQALGQGPQFIFQYYREEENGRGNFPPRFSGLQFPNYSSELNVNALELDDSALYLCASTRQGNTEAFFGQGTRLTVV.

The chain recombines TRBV9 with TRBJ2-5; D not resolved. Germline CDR1 SGDLS, CDR2 YYNGEE. V was trimmed by 0 bases and J by 5 bases, leaving 11 bases between them. This CDR3 region has 14 residues. CDR3 bases: TGTGCCAGCAGCGTAGCTACTGGAACCGAGACCCAGTACTTC. Translated, it gives CASSVATGTETQYF.

V gene TRBV5-4 combines with J gene TRBJ1-2; D is ambiguous. CDR3 size: 15 residues. Looked up from germline, CDR1 is SGHNT and CDR2 is YYREEE (reference sequence). Deletions cut 4 bases from V and 2 bases from J, with 15 bases between. The CDR3 coding sequence is TGTGCCAGCAGCCCCGGGAGCTTAAGAAACTATGGCTACACCTTC. Amino acids: CASSPGSLRNYGYTF.

Turning to this clone: An end of the junction does not agree with germline; a read error may underlie this. The chain uses TRBV29-1 and TRBJ2-7, with 12 bases matching TRBD1. This CDR3 has 12 amino acids. Germline V gene lookup returns CDR1 SQVTM and CDR2 ANQGSEA. CDR3 residues: CSGGTGGYEQCF. The CDR3 DNA reads as TGCAGCGGCGGGACAGGGGGCTACGAGCAGTGCTTC.

The J gene is TRBJ1-1, the V gene TRBV19; no definite D call. The germline gives CDR1 LNHDA, CDR2 SQIVND (reference sequence). The length of the CDR3 is 13 residues. Trimming pared 9 bases from V and 2 bases from J, leaving 13 bases between. CDR3 sequence reads: CASLQEKNTEAFF. The CDR3 DNA follows: TGTGCCAGCCTACAAGAAAAAAACACTGAAGCTTTCTTT.

This clone was counted a single time. The V call is TRBV10-2, the J call TRBJ2-5; TRBD2 might be the D (7 bases). The germline V and J ends were trimmed by 4 bases and 4 bases, with 13 bases remaining between them. CDR1 and CDR2 from the germline V gene are WSHSY and SAAADI. CDR3 length: 14 residues. The CDR3 reads CASSVGGALETQYF. DNA of the CDR3: TGCGCCAGCAGTGTAGGGGGGGCCCTAGAGACCCAGTACTTC.

The V gene is TRBV29-1, the J gene TRBJ2-2, with TRBD1 matching 9 bases. The CDR3 is made up of 12 amino acids. After removal of 8 bases from V and 7 bases from J, the junction contained 5 bases not matched to a gene. CDR1 is SQVTM and CDR2 is ANQGSEA in the germline V gene. The CDR3 DNA reads as TGCAGCACTCGGACAGGGGACGGGGAGCTGTTTTTT. Encoded protein: CSTRTGDGELFF.

This clone was detected once. This chain connects TRBV27 to TRBJ2-7, with a weak D call TRBD2 (6 bases). CDR1 is MNHEY and CDR2 is SMNVEV in the germline V gene (reference sequence). This CDR3 contains 15 residues. The V end was cut by 0 bases, the J end by 3 bases, with 12 bases between. The CDR3 reads CASSLSAGRGYEQYF. The CDR3 DNA is TGTGCCAGCAGTTTATCGGCGGGAAGGGGCTACGAGCAGTACTTC.

The chain is built from TRBV15 and TRBJ1-4, with D tentatively TRBD1 (6 bases). This CDR3 is built from 15 residues. The V end lost 0 bases, the J end lost 10 bases, and 15 bases lay between the germline ends. The germline V gene has CDR1 LNHNV and CDR2 YYDKDF (reference sequence). The CDR3 DNA follows: TGTGCCACCAGCAGAGATTCAAGGGGGGACGGAAAACTGTTTTTT. It is translated as CATSRDSRGDGKLFF.

This chain uses TRBV5-1 with TRBJ2-2, with D possibly being TRBD2 (7 bases). V lost 3 bases to trimming and J lost 3 bases, with 12 bases between them. The CDR3 spans 15 residues. From germline, CDR1 is SGHRS and CDR2 YFSETQ. CDR3 amino acids: CASSSREGDTGELFF. Here the CDR3 DNA reads TGCGCCAGCAGCTCCAGGGAGGGGGACACCGGGGAGCTGTTTTTT.

The chain links TRBV11-3 to TRBJ2-3; D unclear. In germline, CDR1 is SGHNT, CDR2 YENEEA. V lost 1 base to trimming and J lost 0 bases, with 8 bases between them. CDR3 length: 15 residues. This CDR3 is CASSLGGESTDTQYF. The CDR3 bases are TGTGCCAGCAGCTTAGGCGGAGAGAGCACAGATACGCAGTATTTT.

There are a few counts of this clone. This sequence joins TRBV7-2 and TRBJ2-2; D remains ambiguous. This CDR3 has 13 residues. V was pared by 4 bases and J by 7 bases, with 10 bases between. Looked up from germline, CDR1 is SGHTA and CDR2 is FQGNSA. The CDR3 region has the DNA TGTGCCAGCAGCTCCAGGCCAGACGGGGAGCTGTTTTTT. Protein sequence: CASSSRPDGELFF.

The V call is TRBV10-3, the J call TRBJ1-1; 10 bases fit TRBD1. CDR1 and CDR2 (germline): ENHRY, SYGVKD. The CDR3 covers 13 residues. V shed 7 bases, J shed 3 bases, and the junction held 2 bases outside the gene matches. CDR3: CAITGTGDTEAFF. In DNA form, the CDR3 reads TGTGCCATCACCGGGACAGGGGACACTGAAGCTTTCTTT.

CDR3 region: CASSLAALSYEQYF. Here the CDR3 DNA reads TGTGCCAGCAGCTTAGCTGCCCTCTCCTACGAGCAGTACTTC. The V gene is TRBV7-8, the J gene TRBJ2-7; D is undetermined. V was pared by 0 bases and J by 0 bases, with 6 bases between. From germline, CDR1 is SGHVS and CDR2 FQNEAQ. The CDR3 has 14 amino acids.

V gene TRBV6-4 combines with J gene TRBJ2-1; 10 nucleotides align to TRBD2. J was trimmed by 7 bases and V by 6 bases; bases with no gene match: 9. CDR1 is MRHNA, CDR2 SNTAGT, per germline. CDR3 length equals 15 residues. The CDR3 protein is CASSPTLAGVNEQFF. The CDR3 nucleotides are TGTGCCAGCAGCCCAACTCTAGCGGGGGTTAATGAGCAGTTCTTC.

This clone has a single count. This rearrangement joins TRBV27 to TRBJ2-5; D gene ambiguous. The closer fit of TRBJ2-7 to the DNA end suggests the J call may be wrong. This CDR3 contains 14 residues. Germline V gives CDR1 MNHEY, CDR2 SMNVEV (reference sequence). CDR3 nucleotide sequence: TGTGCCAGCAGTCCAGCAGACGGAACCTACGAGCAGTACTTC. Amino acids: CASSPADGTYEQYF.

The chain links TRBV11-2 to TRBJ2-7; the match to TRBD2 covers 8 bases. Germline trimming cut 5 bases from V and 5 bases from J; bases unmatched to any gene: 17. This CDR3 spans 17 amino acids. In germline, CDR1 is SGHAT, CDR2 FQNNGV. CDR3 DNA sequence: TGTGCCAGCAGCCAGAACCGTGCGGGGGGCGAGGTCCACGAGCAGTACTTC. It specifies CASSQNRAGGEVHEQYF.

The chain employs TRBV4-1 and TRBJ2-3, with D unclear. This CDR3 contains 16 residues. Looked up from germline, CDR1 is MGHRA and CDR2 is YSYEKL. The V end lost 0 bases, the J end lost 0 bases, and 10 bases lay between the germline ends. CDR3 nucleotides: TGCGCCAGCAGCCAAGATCCAGGCCTAAGCACAGATACGCAGTATTTT. It yields the protein CASSQDPGLSTDTQYF.

The chain uses TRBV12-5 and TRBJ2-2; D is ambiguous. V lost 2 bases to trimming and J lost 3 bases, with 4 bases between them. CDR3 size: 13 residues. Germline V lookup: CDR1 LGHNT, CDR2 FRNRAP. This CDR3 reads CASGLSDTGELFF. CDR3 DNA: TGTGCTAGTGGTTTGTCCGACACCGGGGAGCTGTTTTTT.

This clone was recorded a few times. The V call is TRBV18, the J call TRBJ2-7; D is possibly TRBD2 (6 bases). Germline V gene data show CDR1 as KGHSH and CDR2 as LQKENI. Trimming pared 3 bases from V and 7 bases from J, leaving 16 bases between. This CDR3 is 14 amino acids long. The CDR3 coding sequence is TGTGCCAGCTCACCGGCTCGGGAGAGGTGGGAGCAGTACTTC. It yields the protein CASSPARERWEQYF.

This clone was observed a handful of times. CDR3 in amino acids: CASSPRDKNNSPLHF. DNA of the CDR3: TGTGCCAGCAGTCCACGGGACAAAAATAATTCACCCCTCCACTTT. The chain is built from TRBV6-1 and TRBJ1-6, with D perhaps TRBD1 (6 bases). The length of the CDR3 is 15 residues. V lost 5 bases and J lost 5, with 13 bases in between. Germline CDR1 and CDR2: MNHNS and SASEGT.

The chain recombines TRBV2 with TRBJ2-5, with TRBD1 as a possible D gene (6 bases). Germline CDR1 SNHLY, CDR2 FYNNEI. CDR3 length: 15 residues. The germline V and J ends were trimmed by 0 bases and 5 bases, with 13 bases remaining between them. CDR3 in amino acids: CASSEARGGAETQYF. Written as DNA, the CDR3 is TGTGCCAGCAGTGAAGCGCGAGGGGGAGCGGAGACCCAGTACTTC.

In its sample, this clone was seen once. This rearrangement joins TRBV5-4 to TRBJ2-3, with D possibly matching TRBD1 (6 bases). CDR1 and CDR2 (germline): SGHNT, YYREEE (reference sequence). V lost 3 bases to trimming and J lost 4 bases, with 12 bases between them. The CDR3 extends over 14 amino acids. CDR3 coding DNA: TGTGCCAGCAGCTCGCGACAGGCTCCAGATACGCAGTATTTT. It encodes CASSSRQAPDTQYF.

This chain connects TRBV7-2 to TRBJ2-1, with D hard to call. The germline V and J ends were trimmed by 2 bases and 1 base, with 9 bases remaining between them. Germline assignment: CDR1 SGHTA and CDR2 FQGNSA. The CDR3 is 15 amino acids. CDR3: CASSLLLGSYNEQFF. The DNA for the CDR3 is TGTGCCAGCAGCTTACTGTTGGGGTCCTACAATGAGCAGTTCTTC.